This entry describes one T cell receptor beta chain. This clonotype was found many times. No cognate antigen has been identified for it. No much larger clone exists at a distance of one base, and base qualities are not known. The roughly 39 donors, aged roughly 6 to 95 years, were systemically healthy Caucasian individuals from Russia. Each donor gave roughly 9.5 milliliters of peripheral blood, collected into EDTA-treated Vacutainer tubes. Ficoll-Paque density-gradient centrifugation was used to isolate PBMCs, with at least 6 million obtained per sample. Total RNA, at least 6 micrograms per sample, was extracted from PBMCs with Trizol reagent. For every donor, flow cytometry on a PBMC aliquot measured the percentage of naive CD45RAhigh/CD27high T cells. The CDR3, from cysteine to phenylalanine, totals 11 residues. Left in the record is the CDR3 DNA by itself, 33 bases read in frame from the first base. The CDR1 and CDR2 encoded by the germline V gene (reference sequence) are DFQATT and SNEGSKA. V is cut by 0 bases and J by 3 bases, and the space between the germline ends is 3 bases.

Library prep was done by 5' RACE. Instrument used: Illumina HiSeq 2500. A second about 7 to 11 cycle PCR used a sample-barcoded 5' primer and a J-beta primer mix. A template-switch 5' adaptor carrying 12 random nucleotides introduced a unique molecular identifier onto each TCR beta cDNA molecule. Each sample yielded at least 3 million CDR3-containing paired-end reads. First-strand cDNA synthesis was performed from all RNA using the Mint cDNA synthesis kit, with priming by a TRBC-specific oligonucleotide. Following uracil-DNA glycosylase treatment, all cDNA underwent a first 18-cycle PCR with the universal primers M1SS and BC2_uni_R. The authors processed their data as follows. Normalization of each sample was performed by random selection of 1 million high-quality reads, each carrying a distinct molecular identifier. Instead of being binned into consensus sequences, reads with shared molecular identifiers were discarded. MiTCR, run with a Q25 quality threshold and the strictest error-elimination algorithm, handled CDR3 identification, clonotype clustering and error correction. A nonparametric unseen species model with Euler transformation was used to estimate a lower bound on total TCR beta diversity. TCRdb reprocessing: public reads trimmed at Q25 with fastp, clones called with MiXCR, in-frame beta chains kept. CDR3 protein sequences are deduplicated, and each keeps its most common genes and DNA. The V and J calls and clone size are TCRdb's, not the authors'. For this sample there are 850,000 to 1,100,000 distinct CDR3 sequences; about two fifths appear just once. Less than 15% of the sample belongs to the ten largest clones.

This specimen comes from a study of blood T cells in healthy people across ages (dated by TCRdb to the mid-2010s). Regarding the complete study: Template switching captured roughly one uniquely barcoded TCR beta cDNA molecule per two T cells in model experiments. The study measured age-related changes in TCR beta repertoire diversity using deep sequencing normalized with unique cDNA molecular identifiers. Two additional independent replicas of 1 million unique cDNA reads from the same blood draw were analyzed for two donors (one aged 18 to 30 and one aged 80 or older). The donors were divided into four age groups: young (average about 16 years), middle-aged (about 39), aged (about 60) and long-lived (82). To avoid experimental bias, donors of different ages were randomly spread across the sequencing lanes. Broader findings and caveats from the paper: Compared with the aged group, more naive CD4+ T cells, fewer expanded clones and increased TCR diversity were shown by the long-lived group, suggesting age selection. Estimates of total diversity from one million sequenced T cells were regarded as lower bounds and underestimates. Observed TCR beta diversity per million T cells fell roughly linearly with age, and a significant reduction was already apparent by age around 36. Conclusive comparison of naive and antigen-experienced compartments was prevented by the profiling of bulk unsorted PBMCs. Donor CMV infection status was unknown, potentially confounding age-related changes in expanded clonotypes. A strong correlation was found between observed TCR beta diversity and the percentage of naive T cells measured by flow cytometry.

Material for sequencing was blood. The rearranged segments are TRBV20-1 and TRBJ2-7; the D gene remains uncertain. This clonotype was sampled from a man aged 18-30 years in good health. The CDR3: CSARDFYEQYF. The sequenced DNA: TGCAGTGCTAGAGATTTCTACGAGCAGTACTTC.